The 9 T cell receptor beta chains below come from one sample, sequenced in a study of T-cell memory formation after mild COVID-19. Each CDR3 protein gets one entry after TCRdb re-called the 5' RACE reads with MiXCR. The repertoire holds roughly 5,000 distinct CDR3 sequences, with more than 40% as singletons. The sequencing input was PBMCs or a T cell subset sorted from them (not recorded which). These receptors originate from an adult who had mild COVID-19 (a few samples of this study predate the infection). Cell type and time point are not known.

By share, this clonotype counts as medium-sized. The gene calls are TRBV18 and TRBJ1-4; tentative D call: TRBD1 (5 bases). Trimming cost V 3 bases and J 7 bases, with 15 bases left between them. CDR3 length: 15 residues. In germline, CDR1 is KGHSH, CDR2 LQKENI. The CDR3 DNA follows: TGTGCCAGCTCACCCCAGGGCTCGTTCGGTGAAAAACTGTTTTTT. This gives the protein CASSPQGSFGEKLFF.

By sample fraction, this clonotype is medium-sized. The CDR3, as DNA: TGTGCCAGCAGTTGGGCAGGGGGTGACTATGGCTACACCTTC. Protein: CASSWAGGDYGYTF. The V call is TRBV27, the J call TRBJ1-2; 7 bases are shared with TRBD1. With 4 bases clipped from V and 3 bases from J, the junction kept 5 bases outside the gene matches. Germline V gene data show CDR1 as MNHEY and CDR2 as SMNVEV (reference sequence). This CDR3 has 14 amino acids.

This clonotype was observed a single time. The chain recombines TRBV12-3 or TRBV12-4 with TRBJ2-7; D is unclear. CDR3 length equals 13 residues. Trimming cost V 1 base and J 5 bases, with 9 bases left between them. CDR3 DNA sequence: TGTGCCAGCAGTTTAGACTATCTCCACGAGCAGTACTTC. This codes for CASSLDYLHEQYF.

A single count supports this clonotype. This sequence joins TRBV29-1 and TRBJ1-1; D is uncertain. The CDR3 runs to 12 residues. Trimming cost V 7 bases and J 2 bases, with 11 bases left between them. Germline CDR1 and CDR2: SQVTM and ANQGSEA. The CDR3 bases are TGCAGCGAGGTGGACGGCAACACTGAAGCTTTCTTT. Translating it yields CSEVDGNTEAFF.

This clonotype was counted at least ten times. A much larger clone lies a single base off, so this may be a read error. The V and J genes are TRBV6-5 and TRBJ2-5; D is ambiguous. Germline lookup yields CDR1 MNHEY and CDR2 SVGAGI. CDR3 length equals 13 residues. Trimming stripped 2 bases from V and 5 bases from J, with 9 bases between. CDR3: CASSYPPQETQYF. The CDR3 DNA is TGTGCCAGCAGTTACCCCCCTCAGGAGACCCAGTACTTC.

By share, this clonotype counts as medium-sized. The chain uses TRBV5-1 and TRBJ1-1; D ambiguous. CDR1 and CDR2 (germline): SGHRS, YFSETQ. The CDR3 is 15 residues long. V dropped 0 bases and J dropped 10 bases, with 19 bases sitting between them. CDR3 nucleotide sequence: TGCGCCAGCAGCTTGGCGGAAACGAGTACCGAATCAGCTTTCTTT. It yields the protein CASSLAETSTESAFF.

In its sample, this clonotype was seen many times. CDR3 DNA sequence: TGTGCCAGCACCCCCTCCTCCAGGGTGGGTTTGATAGGCAATCAGCCCCAGCATTTT. It yields the protein CASTPSSRVGLIGNQPQHF. The chain is built from TRBV28 and TRBJ1-5; possible D gene TRBD1, 5 bases. The germline V gene encodes CDR1 MDHEN and CDR2 SYDVKM. Trimming took 7 bases from V and 2 from J, leaving 27 bases between them. This CDR3 spans 19 amino acids.

This clonotype appeared many times. The J gene is TRBJ2-2, the V gene TRBV5-1; the D is unclear. The V gene lost 2 bases and the J gene lost 1 base, with 18 bases spanning the gap. Germline V gene data show CDR1 as SGHRS and CDR2 as YFSETQ. The CDR3 runs 18 residues. The CDR3 protein is CASSFGPRQRLNTGELFF. The CDR3 DNA follows: TGCGCCAGCAGCTTTGGTCCTCGGCAGCGCCTGAACACCGGGGAGCTGTTTTTT.

The gene calls are TRBV18 and TRBJ1-3, with D tentatively TRBD1 (6 bases). The ends were cut back, 3 bases at V and 0 bases at J, with 15 bases in the middle. Germline-derived CDR1 and CDR2 are KGHSH and LQKENI. CDR3 length: 17 residues. The CDR3 DNA reads TGTGCCAGCTCACCGACAGGAGGACCAAACTCTGGAAACACCATATATTTT. It is translated as CASSPTGGPNSGNTIYF.